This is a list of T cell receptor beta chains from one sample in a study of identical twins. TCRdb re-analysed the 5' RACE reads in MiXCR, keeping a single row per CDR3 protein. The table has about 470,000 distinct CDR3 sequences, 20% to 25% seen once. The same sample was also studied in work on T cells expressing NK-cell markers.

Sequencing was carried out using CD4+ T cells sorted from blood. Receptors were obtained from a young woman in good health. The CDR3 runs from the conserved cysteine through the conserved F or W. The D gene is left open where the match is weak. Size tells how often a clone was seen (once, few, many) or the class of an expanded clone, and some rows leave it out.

DNA: TGTGCCAGCAGCCCTCACTCAAGCGGGGGGGCCTACAATGAGCAGTTCTTC
CDR3: CASSPHSSGGAYNEQFF
size: .
J: TRBJ2-1
D: TRBD2
V: TRBV11-2

DNA: TGTGCCAGCAGCTTGGCCGAGGGGGAAGAGACCCAGTACTTC
CDR3: CASSLAEGEETQYF
size: few
J: TRBJ2-5
D: .
V: TRBV5-4

DNA: TGCAGCGTTGAAGGGCCAGCGGAGGCCTACAATGAGCAGTTCTTC
CDR3: CSVEGPAEAYNEQFF
size: .
J: TRBJ2-1
D: .
V: TRBV29-1

DNA: TGCGCCAGCAGCTTAACAGAACCCTGGAGTGAGCAGTTCTTC
CDR3: CASSLTEPWSEQFF
size: few
J: TRBJ2-1
D: .
V: TRBV5-1

DNA: TGTGCCAGCAGCGATATGGCGACAGGGGCAGGGGAGCTGTTTTTT
CDR3: CASSDMATGAGELFF
size: .
J: TRBJ2-2
D: TRBD1
V: TRBV11-3

DNA: TGCAGTGCAACACTCACGACGAGCTCCTACGAGCAGTACTTC
CDR3: CSATLTTSSYEQYF
size: .
J: TRBJ2-7
D: .
V: TRBV20-1

DNA: TGCAGTGCCCGAGCGGATGAGCAGTTCTTC
CDR3: CSARADEQFF
size: few
J: TRBJ2-1
D: .
V: TRBV20-1

DNA: TGTGCCAGCAGTTATTTATCGGGTCAGCCCCAGCATTTT
CDR3: CASSYLSGQPQHF
size: .
J: TRBJ1-5
D: .
V: TRBV6-5

DNA: TGCAGTGCTAGAGAGCGGGGCATCACAGATACGCAGTATTTT
CDR3: CSARERGITDTQYF
size: few
J: TRBJ2-3
D: .
V: TRBV20-1

DNA: TGTGCCAGCAGTAGCCGGGTCTTGGGTGGCTACACCTTC
CDR3: CASSSRVLGGYTF
size: few
J: TRBJ1-2
D: .
V: TRBV27

DNA: TGTGCCAGCAGCCCAGCCCACAGGGAAACCGAGCAGTACTTC
CDR3: CASSPAHRETEQYF
size: .
J: TRBJ2-7
D: .
V: TRBV3-1

DNA: TGTGCCAGCACCCCAGGTAGCGGGGGGGCCCTGAATGAGCAGTTCTTC
CDR3: CASTPGSGGALNEQFF
size: few
J: TRBJ2-1
D: TRBD2
V: TRBV12-3/TRBV12-4

DNA: TGTGCCTGGGCTACCGCGGCCGGGTTCAGCCAGTACTTC
CDR3: CAWATAAGFSQYF
size: few
J: TRBJ2-7
D: .
V: TRBV30

DNA: TGTGCCAGCAGCCGCGATAGTGAAAAACTGTTTTTT
CDR3: CASSRDSEKLFF
size: few
J: TRBJ1-4
D: .
V: TRBV12-3/TRBV12-4

DNA: TGCAGTGCTAGCGTTCCGAGGGGTGAAGCTTTCTTT
CDR3: CSASVPRGEAFF
size: .
J: TRBJ1-1
D: .
V: TRBV20-1

DNA: TGTGCCAGCAGCCTCGGAGGTGGGACAGGGGCACATACGCAGTATTTT
CDR3: CASSLGGGTGAHTQYF
size: .
J: TRBJ2-3
D: TRBD1
V: TRBV3-1

DNA: TGTGCCAGCAGTTTTAGCGGGACAGGGAGCGGAGCTTTCTTT
CDR3: CASSFSGTGSGAFF
size: few
J: TRBJ1-1
D: TRBD1
V: TRBV12-3/TRBV12-4

DNA: TGCGCCAGCTCATTGCCGGACAGCAATTCACCCCTCCACTTT
CDR3: CASSLPDSNSPLHF
size: .
J: TRBJ1-6
D: .
V: TRBV5-1

DNA: TGCAGTGCCACCCCCGGGGGTCATTCCTACGAGCAGTACTTC
CDR3: CSATPGGHSYEQYF
size: .
J: TRBJ2-7
D: .
V: TRBV20-1

DNA: TGTGCCAGCATGGGAGGACAGGGATCGGGGAACATTCAGTACTTC
CDR3: CASMGGQGSGNIQYF
size: .
J: TRBJ2-4
D: TRBD1
V: TRBV27

DNA: TGTGCCAGCAGTTTTGGATCTGGGGCCAACGTCCTGACTTTC
CDR3: CASSFGSGANVLTF
size: few
J: TRBJ2-6
D: .
V: TRBV12-3/TRBV12-4

DNA: TGTGCCAGTAGTATCCGGGACGCCGTCGGGGAGCAGTACTTC
CDR3: CASSIRDAVGEQYF
size: once
J: TRBJ2-7
D: .
V: TRBV19

DNA: TGCGCCAGCAGCCAAGGGACTAGCGACAATGAGCAGTTCTTC
CDR3: CASSQGTSDNEQFF
size: few
J: TRBJ2-1
D: TRBD2
V: TRBV4-3

DNA: TGTGCCAGCAGCGGGCCCCTAGCGGGAGGACATGAGCAGTTCTTC
CDR3: CASSGPLAGGHEQFF
size: few
J: TRBJ2-1
D: TRBD2
V: TRBV5-4

DNA: TGTGCCAGCAGCCTCCGGGACAGGGGTAACACTGAAGCTTTCTTT
CDR3: CASSLRDRGNTEAFF
size: .
J: TRBJ1-1
D: TRBD1
V: TRBV11-3

DNA: TGTGCCAGCAGCTTTGGGACGGGGAAAGAGACCCAGTACTTC
CDR3: CASSFGTGKETQYF
size: .
J: TRBJ2-5
D: .
V: TRBV5-5

DNA: TGCGCCAGCAGCCAGCAGGACAGGGACCTCTATGGCTACACCTTC
CDR3: CASSQQDRDLYGYTF
size: .
J: TRBJ1-2
D: TRBD1
V: TRBV4-3

DNA: TGCGCCAGCAGCCAAGGGGCGGGAGCCGACTACAATGAGCAGTTCTTC
CDR3: CASSQGAGADYNEQFF
size: .
J: TRBJ2-1
D: TRBD2
V: TRBV4-3

DNA: TGTGCCAGCAGTTTTTCAGCTAGCGGGAAAAACATTCAGTACTTC
CDR3: CASSFSASGKNIQYF
size: few
J: TRBJ2-4
D: TRBD2
V: TRBV12-3/TRBV12-4

DNA: TGTGCCAGCAGTTTAGCGACAGGGGGCCGCGGCGAAAAACTGTTTTTT
CDR3: CASSLATGGRGEKLFF
size: .
J: TRBJ1-4
D: TRBD1
V: TRBV12-3/TRBV12-4

DNA: TGTGCCAGCAGCCTCCGACTAGCGCAAGAGACCCAGTACTTC
CDR3: CASSLRLAQETQYF
size: .
J: TRBJ2-5
D: TRBD2
V: TRBV11-2

DNA: TGCAGCGTTGGGAAGGACAGGGTCTCTGAAGCTTTCTTT
CDR3: CSVGKDRVSEAFF
size: few
J: TRBJ1-1
D: TRBD1
V: TRBV29-1

DNA: TGCAGTGCTAGAGCGAGCGGAAACACAGATACGCAGTATTTT
CDR3: CSARASGNTDTQYF
size: few
J: TRBJ2-3
D: .
V: TRBV20-1

DNA: TGTGCCAGCAGCTTATGGGGTCGGGGTAGCTCCTACAATGAGCAGTTCTTC
CDR3: CASSLWGRGSSYNEQFF
size: .
J: TRBJ2-1
D: .
V: TRBV7-2

DNA: TGTGCCAGCAGTGTCCAGGGGGCCAACTACGAGCAGTACTTC
CDR3: CASSVQGANYEQYF
size: .
J: TRBJ2-7
D: TRBD1
V: TRBV2

DNA: TGCAGTGCTAGGGTCAGGAGGGAAAAACTGTTTTTT
CDR3: CSARVRREKLFF
size: few
J: TRBJ1-4
D: .
V: TRBV20-1

DNA: TGCGCCAGCAGCGATGGACCGGGACAGGACACTGAAGCTTTCTTT
CDR3: CASSDGPGQDTEAFF
size: .
J: TRBJ1-1
D: TRBD1
V: TRBV5-1

DNA: TGTGCCAGCAGTTACGGGGGGGTTGGCACTGAAGCTTTCTTT
CDR3: CASSYGGVGTEAFF
size: many
J: TRBJ1-1
D: .
V: TRBV6-5

DNA: TGTGCCAGCAGCGGCGGGCACTCTGTCGGCTACACCTTC
CDR3: CASSGGHSVGYTF
size: few
J: TRBJ1-2
D: .
V: TRBV5-5

DNA: TGTGCCAGCATGTGGGTTAGCAATCAGCCCCAGCATTTT
CDR3: CASMWVSNQPQHF
size: .
J: TRBJ1-5
D: .
V: TRBV28

DNA: TGTGCCATCAGTGGGGAACTAGCCGCTGGGGCCAACGTCCTGACTTTC
CDR3: CAISGELAAGANVLTF
size: few
J: TRBJ2-6
D: .
V: TRBV10-3

DNA: TGTGCCAGCAAATTTACCGGGACAGGGGAGGCTGGGGCCAACGTCCTGACTTTC
CDR3: CASKFTGTGEAGANVLTF
size: .
J: TRBJ2-6
D: TRBD1
V: TRBV11-2

DNA: TGCAGCGTTGAAAACAACGAGCAGTACTTC
CDR3: CSVENNEQYF
size: few
J: TRBJ2-7
D: .
V: TRBV29-1

DNA: TGCGCCAGCAGCCAAGATTCCTACGGGACTGGAAGTAGAGAGACCCAGTACTTC
CDR3: CASSQDSYGTGSRETQYF
size: few
J: TRBJ2-5
D: .
V: TRBV4-3

DNA: TGTGCCAGCAGTTTTAATGGGGTGGCCAGGGGGCACGAGCAGTACTTC
CDR3: CASSFNGVARGHEQYF
size: .
J: TRBJ2-7
D: TRBD1
V: TRBV27

DNA: TGTGCCAGCAGCCAAAACAGGGGCTCCTACGAGCAGTACTTC
CDR3: CASSQNRGSYEQYF
size: .
J: TRBJ2-7
D: TRBD1
V: TRBV7-2

DNA: TGTGCCAGCAGCCCCCTACGAGCACCCCCCGAGCAGTTCTTC
CDR3: CASSPLRAPPEQFF
size: .
J: TRBJ2-1
D: .
V: TRBV7-9

DNA: TGTGCCACCAGTGATTTGCAAGTCCCTGGAGGTCAGCCCCAGCATTTT
CDR3: CATSDLQVPGGQPQHF
size: .
J: TRBJ1-5
D: .
V: TRBV24-1

DNA: TGTGCCGCGAGCGGGGGGGCGGACAATGAGCAGTTCTTC
CDR3: CAASGGADNEQFF
size: many
J: TRBJ2-1
D: TRBD2
V: TRBV6-1

DNA: TGTGCCAGCAGTGAAGCGCAGGTGACTAGCAACACCGGGGAGCTGTTTTTT
CDR3: CASSEAQVTSNTGELFF
size: few
J: TRBJ2-2
D: TRBD2
V: TRBV6-1

DNA: TGTGCCAGCATTCCAAGAGCTAGCGGGGGGCCAGATACGCAGTATTTT
CDR3: CASIPRASGGPDTQYF
size: few
J: TRBJ2-3
D: TRBD2
V: TRBV12-3/TRBV12-4

DNA: TGTGCCAGCAGCCGGACCGGGGTGCAAGGCGAGCAGTACTTC
CDR3: CASSRTGVQGEQYF
size: few
J: TRBJ2-7
D: .
V: TRBV3-1

DNA: TGCGCCAGCAGCGCCCCGGGACAGCTTAATGAAAAACTGTTTTTT
CDR3: CASSAPGQLNEKLFF
size: .
J: TRBJ1-4
D: TRBD1
V: TRBV5-1

DNA: TGCGCCAGCAGCTGGACAGTCGGCCTCTACAATGAGCAGTTCTTC
CDR3: CASSWTVGLYNEQFF
size: once
J: TRBJ2-1
D: .
V: TRBV5-1

DNA: TGTGCCAGCAGCGCATACGGGACAGGGGGCAGTGGCTACACCTTC
CDR3: CASSAYGTGGSGYTF
size: .
J: TRBJ1-2
D: TRBD1
V: TRBV11-3

DNA: TGTGCCAGCAGCAGGACTAGCGGGAGGGCCTACAATGAGCAGTTCTTC
CDR3: CASSRTSGRAYNEQFF
size: many
J: TRBJ2-1
D: TRBD2
V: TRBV6-1

DNA: TGTGCCACCAGCCCGGGACAGGCGAGAGATACGCAGTATTTT
CDR3: CATSPGQARDTQYF
size: .
J: TRBJ2-3
D: TRBD1
V: TRBV24-1

DNA: TGCAGCGTTGGGGACGGCTCCTACGAGCAGTACTTC
CDR3: CSVGDGSYEQYF
size: .
J: TRBJ2-7
D: .
V: TRBV29-1

DNA: TGCAGTGCTCCCCCAGTGGAGGGGCCAGATACGCAGTATTTT
CDR3: CSAPPVEGPDTQYF
size: .
J: TRBJ2-3
D: .
V: TRBV20-1

DNA: TGCAGTGCTCCCTCGCAATTTATGAACACTGAAGCTTTCTTT
CDR3: CSAPSQFMNTEAFF
size: few
J: TRBJ1-1
D: .
V: TRBV20-1